The clone carrying this TCR beta chain was picked up a small number of times. Its cognate antigen is unknown. This entry is derived from a study of response to subunit inactivated influenza vaccine. The study, taken as a whole, reports: After each seasonal influenza vaccination, few new T cells are recruited, the authors suggested.

TCRdb re-derived calls from the RT-PCR reads in MiXCR, one entry per CDR3 protein. The sample carries 530,000 or so distinct CDR3 sequences, approximately 15% recorded once. Germline V lookup: CDR1 SEHNR, CDR2 FQNEAQ (reference sequence). The CDR3 consists of 15 residues. V dropped 1 base and J dropped 4; count of bases not matched to a gene: 4. The rearrangement links TRBV7-9 to TRBJ2-1; 7 bases align to TRBD2. The starting material was PBMCs from blood, obtained 11 to 12 days after vaccination. This receptor was identified in a man aged 50-60 years who received an inactivated influenza vaccine. In DNA, the CDR3 is TGTGCCAGCAGCTTAGGTCGGACTAGTTACAATGAGCAGTTCTTC. Protein: CASSLGRTSYNEQFF.